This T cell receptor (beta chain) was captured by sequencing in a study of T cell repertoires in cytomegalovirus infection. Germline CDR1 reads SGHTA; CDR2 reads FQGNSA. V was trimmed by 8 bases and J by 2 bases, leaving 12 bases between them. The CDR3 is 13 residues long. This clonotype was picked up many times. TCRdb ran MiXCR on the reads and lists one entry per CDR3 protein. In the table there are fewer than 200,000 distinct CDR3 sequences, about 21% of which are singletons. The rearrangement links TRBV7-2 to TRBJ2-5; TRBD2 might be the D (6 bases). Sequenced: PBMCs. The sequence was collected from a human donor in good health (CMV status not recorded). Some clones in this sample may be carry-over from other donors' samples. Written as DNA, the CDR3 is TGTGCCAGCGGGAGGCAGACACAAGAGACCCAGTACTTC. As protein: CASGRQTQETQYF.